Reported below is one T cell receptor (beta chain). The data were obtained in a study of shared clonotypes between healthy human individuals. Profiling relied on immunoSEQ multiplex PCR, and the TCRdb table lists in-frame clones only, not all of them. The sample has roughly 220,000 clones, about 69% seen once. Germline assignment: CDR1 ENHRY and CDR2 SYGVKD. CDR3 length: 18 residues. Germline trimming cut 4 bases from V and 0 bases from J; bases unmatched to any gene: 8. Sequenced: memory CD4+ T cells sorted from blood. Described subset: CD45RA-negative fraction. This sequence was found in a man younger than 45 in good health. V usage is TRBV10-3 and J usage is TRBJ2-6, with 8 bases matching TRBD1. The CDR3 sequence is CAISAGQGATSGANVLTF. The DNA of the CDR3 is TGTGCCATCAGTGCCGGACAGGGAGCGACCTCTGGGGCCAACGTCCTGACTTTC.